The 4 T cell receptor beta chains presented below share a single source sample, sequenced in a study of CD8+ T cells in alopecia areata (dated by TCRdb to the late 2010s). Libraries were built with the immunoSEQ multiplex PCR assay. RNA was extracted from all samples and reverse transcribed into cDNA as template for TCR sequencing. TCRdb stores this immuneACCESS table with in-frame sequences only. Part of the clones is absent; in the studies checked, under half of the shortfall reflects unresolved V genes, and no reason is known for the rest. In this sample the table shows 150,000 or so clones, about 54% of which occur a single time. The top ten clones comprise about 4.5% of the sample. Material for sequencing was CD4+ T cells sorted from blood. These receptors all come from a human donor in good health.

The chain has TRBV29-1 and TRBJ1-5, with D unresolved. From germline, CDR1 is SQVTM and CDR2 ANQGSEA. This CDR3 is 13 amino acids long. Trimming left V 6 bases short and J 3 bases short, with 12 bases between. CDR3 sequence: CSVQGSNNQPQHF. The CDR3 bases are TGCAGCGTACAAGGGTCTAACAATCAGCCCCAGCATTTT.

Only a few counts were recorded for this clone. The chain recombines TRBV18 with TRBJ2-1; D is ambiguous. Germline loops: CDR1 KGHSH, CDR2 LQKENI. The V gene lost 5 bases and the J gene lost 6 bases, with 8 bases spanning the gap. The CDR3 runs to 12 residues. In nucleotides, the CDR3 is TGTGCCAGCTCAGAGGCTTCCAATGAGCAGTTCTTC. This gives the protein CASSEASNEQFF.

This clone was observed a few times. The chain employs TRBV5-4 and TRBJ1-1, with 8 bases matching TRBD1. CDR3 length equals 13 residues. Looked up from germline, CDR1 is SGHNT and CDR2 is YYREEE (reference sequence). Unmatched junction bases numbered 2, after V lost 3 bases and J lost 4 bases. The CDR3 coding sequence is TGTGCCAGCAGCTACAGGGGGAGCACTGAAGCTTTCTTT. Its protein is CASSYRGSTEAFF.

The chain has TRBV29-1 and TRBJ2-5; D not certain. The J call may be wrong; the DNA end is better matched by TRBJ2-7. CDR3 length: 12 residues. Germline-derived CDR1 and CDR2 are SQVTM and ANQGSEA. The CDR3: CSGGFPPYEQYF. The CDR3 DNA reads TGCAGCGGAGGATTTCCCCCCTACGAGCAGTACTTC.